Included here is one T cell receptor (beta chain) sequence, with context. Template material for amplifying TCR beta CDR3 regions consisted of RNA transcripts. The primer set for the first-round RT-PCR of the TCR CDR3 was HTBI. Via MiXCR, TCRdb re-called the multiplex PCR reads, giving one row per CDR3 protein. The sample has hundreds of thousands of distinct CDR3 sequences; 18% are singletons. This specimen comes from a study of T cells in Graves' hyperthyroidism and ophthalmopathy. Participants, patients aged 18 to 65, had newly diagnosed hyperthyroidism with a duration under 2 months. V shed 2 bases and J shed 5 bases, with 6 bases lying between them. The CDR3 contains 13 residues.

The source of this sequence is a woman aged 50 to 60 with Graves' hyperthyroidism that later progressed to Graves' ophthalmopathy. This chain connects TRBV12-3 or TRBV12-4 to TRBJ2-2; D call uncertain. Sequencing input: blood. CDR3 sequence: CASSLLATGELFF. In nucleotides, the CDR3 is TGTGCCAGCAGTTTACTCGCGACCGGGGAGCTGTTTTTT.